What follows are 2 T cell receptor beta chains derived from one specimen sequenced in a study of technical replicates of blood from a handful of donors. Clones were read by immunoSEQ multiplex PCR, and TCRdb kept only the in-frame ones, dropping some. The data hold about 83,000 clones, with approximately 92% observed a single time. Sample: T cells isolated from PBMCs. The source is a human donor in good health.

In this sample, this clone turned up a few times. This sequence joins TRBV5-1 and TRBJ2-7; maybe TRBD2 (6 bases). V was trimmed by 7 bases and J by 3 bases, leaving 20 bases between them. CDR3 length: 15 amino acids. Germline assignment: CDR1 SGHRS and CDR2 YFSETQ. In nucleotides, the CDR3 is TGCGCCAGCGGACTATCTGGGGGTCGGAGCTACGAGCAGTACTTC. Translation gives CASGLSGGRSYEQYF.

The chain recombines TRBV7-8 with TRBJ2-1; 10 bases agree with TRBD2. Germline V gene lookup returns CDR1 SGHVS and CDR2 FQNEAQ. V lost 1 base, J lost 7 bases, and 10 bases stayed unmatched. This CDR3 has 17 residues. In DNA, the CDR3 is TGTGCCAGCAGCTTAGATGGGGGAGCGGGGGGGCGGAATGAGCAGTTCTTC. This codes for CASSLDGGAGGRNEQFF.